One T cell receptor beta chain is described in this entry. The data were obtained in a study of technical replicates of blood from four donors. Profiled with immunoSEQ multiplex PCR; TCRdb holds only in-frame clones, not every one. This table holds tens of thousands of clones, 92% found once. Unmatched junction bases numbered 8, after V lost 3 bases and J lost 0 bases. CDR1 is MGHRA, CDR2 YSYEKL, per germline. There are 16 residues in the CDR3. Sequenced sample: T cells isolated from PBMCs. The chain uses TRBV4-1 and TRBJ2-7, with TRBD2 matching 7 bases. The sequence derives from a human donor in good health. The CDR3 is CASSHPRDYPSYEQYF. DNA for the CDR3: TGCGCCAGCAGCCACCCCCGGGACTACCCCTCCTACGAGCAGTACTTC.